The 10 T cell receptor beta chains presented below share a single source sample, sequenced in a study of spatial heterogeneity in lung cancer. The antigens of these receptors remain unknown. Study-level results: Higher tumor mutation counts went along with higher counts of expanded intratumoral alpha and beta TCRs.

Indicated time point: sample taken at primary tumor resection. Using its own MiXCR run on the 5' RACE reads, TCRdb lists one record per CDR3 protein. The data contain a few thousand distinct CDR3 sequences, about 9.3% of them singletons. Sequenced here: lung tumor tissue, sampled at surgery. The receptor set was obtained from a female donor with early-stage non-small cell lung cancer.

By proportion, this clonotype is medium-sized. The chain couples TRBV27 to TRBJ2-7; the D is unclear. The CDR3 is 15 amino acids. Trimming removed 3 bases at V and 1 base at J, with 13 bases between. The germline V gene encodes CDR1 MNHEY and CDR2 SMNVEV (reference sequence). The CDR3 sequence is CASSFKEGRSYEQYF. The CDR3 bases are TGTGCCAGCAGTTTCAAGGAAGGACGGTCCTACGAGCAGTACTTC.

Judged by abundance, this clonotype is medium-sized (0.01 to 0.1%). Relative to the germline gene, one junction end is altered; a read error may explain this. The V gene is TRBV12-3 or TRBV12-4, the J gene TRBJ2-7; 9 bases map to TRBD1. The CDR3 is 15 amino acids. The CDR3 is CASSSPDRGAFFLNF. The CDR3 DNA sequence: TGTGCCAGCAGTTCTCCGGACAGGGGCGCTTTCTTTCTGAACTTC.

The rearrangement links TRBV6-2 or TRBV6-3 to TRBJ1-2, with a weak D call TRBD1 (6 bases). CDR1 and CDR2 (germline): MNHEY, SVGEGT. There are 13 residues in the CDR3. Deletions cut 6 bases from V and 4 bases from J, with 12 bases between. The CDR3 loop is CASRITGTYGYTF. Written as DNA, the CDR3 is TGTGCCAGCAGGATTACAGGGACCTATGGCTACACCTTC.

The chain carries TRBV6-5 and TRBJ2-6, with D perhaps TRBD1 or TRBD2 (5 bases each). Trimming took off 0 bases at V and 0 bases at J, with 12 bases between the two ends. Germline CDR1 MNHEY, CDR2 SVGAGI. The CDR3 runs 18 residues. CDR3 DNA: TGTGCCAGCAGTTACTCGAGAGGGGTTTCCTCTGGGGCCAACGTCCTGACTTTC. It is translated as CASSYSRGVSSGANVLTF.

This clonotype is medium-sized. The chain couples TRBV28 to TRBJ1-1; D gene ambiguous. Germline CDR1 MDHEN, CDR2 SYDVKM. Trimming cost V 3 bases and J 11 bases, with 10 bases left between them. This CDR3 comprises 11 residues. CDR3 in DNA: TGTGCCAGCAGTTTGGGCGGGTTGGCTTTCTTT. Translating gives CASSLGGLAFF.

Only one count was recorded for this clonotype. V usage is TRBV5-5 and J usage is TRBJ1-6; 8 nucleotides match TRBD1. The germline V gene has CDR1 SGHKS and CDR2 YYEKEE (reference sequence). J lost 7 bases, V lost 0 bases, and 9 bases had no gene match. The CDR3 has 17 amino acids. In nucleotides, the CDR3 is TGTGCCAGCAGCTTGGTTGAAGCAGGGGGCTGGAATTCACCCCTCCACTTT. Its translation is CASSLVEAGGWNSPLHF.

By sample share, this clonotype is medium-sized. CDR3 coding DNA: TGCAGTGCAACGAGACGGGACACATTTAACTATGGCTACACCTTC. It is translated as CSATRRDTFNYGYTF. The chain recombines TRBV20-1 with TRBJ1-2; D is possibly TRBD1 (6 bases). Germline loops: CDR1 DFQATT, CDR2 SNEGSKA (reference sequence). The CDR3 consists of 15 residues. With 6 bases removed from V and 1 base from J, the gap between germline ends came to 18 bases.

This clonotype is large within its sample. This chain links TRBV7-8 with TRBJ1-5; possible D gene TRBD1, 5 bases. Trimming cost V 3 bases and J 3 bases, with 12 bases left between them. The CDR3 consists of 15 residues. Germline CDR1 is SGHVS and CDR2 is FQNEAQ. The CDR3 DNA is TGTGCCAGCAGCTTGTGGGGGGAGGCCAATCAGCCCCAGCATTTT. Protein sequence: CASSLWGEANQPQHF.

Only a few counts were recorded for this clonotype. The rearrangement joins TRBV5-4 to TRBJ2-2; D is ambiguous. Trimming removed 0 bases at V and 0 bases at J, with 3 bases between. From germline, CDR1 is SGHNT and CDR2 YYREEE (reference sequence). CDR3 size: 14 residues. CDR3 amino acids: CASSLGSNTGELFF. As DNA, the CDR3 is TGTGCCAGCAGCTTGGGGTCGAACACCGGGGAGCTGTTTTTT.

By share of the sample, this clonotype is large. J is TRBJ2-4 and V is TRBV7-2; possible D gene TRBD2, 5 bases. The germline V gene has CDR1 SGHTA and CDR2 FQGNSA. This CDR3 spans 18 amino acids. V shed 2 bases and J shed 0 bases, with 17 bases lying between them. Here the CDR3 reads CASSLRGVGDLAKNIQYF. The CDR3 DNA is TGTGCCAGCAGCTTAAGAGGTGTGGGAGACCTAGCCAAAAACATTCAGTACTTC.